This is a list of T cell receptor beta chains from one sample in a study of shared clonotypes between healthy human individuals. Some clones are missing from TCRdb's copy, which holds only in-frame ones; the method was immunoSEQ multiplex PCR. The top ten clones hold less than 0.55% of a sample with over a million clones, about 98% of them seen once. Sample: naive CD4+ T cells sorted from blood. All receptors come from a man between 25 and 39 years old in good health. CDR3s include the opening cysteine and the closing phenylalanine or tryptophan. The order of the fields is D gene, J gene, V gene, clone size, CDR3 protein, CDR3 DNA. The D gene is left open where the match is weak. Not all rows give a size; the values are once, few, many and, for expanded clones, a class.

TRBD2 | TRBJ2-1 | TRBV9 | - | CASSVVGGSSYNEQFF | TGTGCCAGCAGCGTAGTGGGCGGGAGCTCCTACAATGAGCAGTTCTTC
TRBD2 | TRBJ2-1 | TRBV9 | - | CASSPLASGSGEQFF | TGTGCCAGCAGCCCCCTAGCTAGCGGGAGTGGTGAGCAGTTCTTC
- | TRBJ2-1 | TRBV11-3 | - | CASSLYDNEQFF | TGTGCCAGCAGCTTATATGACAATGAGCAGTTCTTC
TRBD1 | TRBJ2-1 | TRBV4-2 | - | CASSQRGAGTGDNEQFF | TGTGCCAGCAGCCAACGTGGAGCCGGGACAGGGGACAATGAGCAGTTCTTC
- | TRBJ1-1 | TRBV10-1 | - | CASSSGLMPFF | TGCGCCAGCAGTTCGGGACTGATGCCTTTCTTT
TRBD2 | TRBJ2-3 | TRBV7-6 | - | CASSSSGLAGATDTQYF | TGTGCCAGCAGCTCCTCTGGACTAGCGGGAGCCACAGATACGCAGTATTTT
- | TRBJ2-7 | TRBV27 | - | CASRLGDEQYF | TGTGCCAGCCGACTAGGGGACGAGCAGTACTTC
- | TRBJ1-1 | TRBV2 | - | CASSEISLAFF | TGTGCCAGCAGTGAAATCTCTTTAGCTTTCTTT
- | TRBJ2-7 | TRBV7-9 | - | CASSKGVGVPYEQYF | TGTGCCAGCAGCAAGGGGGTTGGGGTCCCCTACGAGCAGTACTTC
- | TRBJ2-7 | TRBV28 | - | CASSLGQLTPYEQYF | TGTGCCAGCAGTTTAGGACAGCTCACACCCTACGAGCAGTACTTC
- | TRBJ2-7 | TRBV4-3 | - | CASSQDSEQYF | TGCGCCAGCAGCCAAGATTCCGAGCAGTACTTC
- | TRBJ1-1 | TRBV14 | once | CASSQGLRTPKSEAFF | TGTGCCAGCAGCCAAGGTCTAAGGACACCGAAGTCTGAAGCTTTCTTT
- | TRBJ2-3 | TRBV19 | - | CASSTRPTITLDTQYF | TGTGCCAGTAGTACTCGACCGACGATTACGTTAGATACGCAGTATTTT
- | TRBJ2-5 | TRBV28 | - | CASRRSVGEVRTQYF | TGTGCCAGCCGTAGATCGGTCGGAGAGGTGCGGACCCAGTACTTC
TRBD1 | TRBJ2-3 | TRBV6-4 | - | CASRDRVTDTQYF | TGTGCCAGCAGGGACAGGGTCACAGATACGCAGTATTTT
TRBD1 | TRBJ1-5 | TRBV7-2 | - | CASSLVGTGVRNQPQHF | TGTGCCAGCAGCTTAGTTGGGACAGGGGTTCGCAATCAGCCCCAGCATTTT
- | TRBJ2-2 | TRBV11-3 | - | CASSLIKGELFF | TGTGCCAGCAGCTTAATCAAAGGGGAGCTGTTTTTT
- | TRBJ2-1 | TRBV5-1 | - | CASSLSSTSNEQFF | TGCGCCAGCAGCTTGAGTTCCACTAGTAATGAGCAGTTCTTC
TRBD2 | TRBJ2-1 | TRBV5-1 | - | CASSVAGASYNEQFF | TGCGCCAGCAGCGTTGCGGGAGCCTCCTACAATGAGCAGTTCTTC
- | TRBJ2-1 | TRBV5-1 | - | CASSPTGTLTSSYNEQFF | TGCGCCAGCAGCCCAACCGGGACCCTAACTTCCTCCTACAATGAGCAGTTCTTC
- | TRBJ2-5 | TRBV11-2 | - | CASSLTLPQRGQETQYF | TGTGCCAGCAGCTTAACGTTGCCCCAGAGGGGCCAAGAGACCCAGTACTTC
- | TRBJ2-1 | TRBV28 | - | CASSLWRVNEQFF | TGTGCCAGCAGTTTATGGAGGGTCAATGAGCAGTTCTTC
- | TRBJ2-5 | TRBV5-1 | - | CASMIGGDSETQYF | TGCGCCAGCATGATTGGCGGAGACTCAGAGACCCAGTACTTC
TRBD2 | TRBJ2-3 | TRBV4-3 | once | CASSQGGGRPTDTQYF | TGCGCCAGCAGCCAAGGCGGCGGGAGGCCGACAGATACGCAGTATTTT
- | TRBJ2-1 | TRBV7-2 | - | CASSLMAGRYNEQFF | TGTGCCAGCAGCCTAATGGCGGGGAGATACAATGAGCAGTTCTTC
- | TRBJ1-1 | TRBV7-9 | - | CASSHRENTEAFF | TGTGCCAGCAGTCACCGGGAGAACACTGAAGCTTTCTTT
- | TRBJ2-5 | TRBV5-1 | - | CASRDKQETQYF | TGCGCCAGCAGGGACAAGCAAGAGACCCAGTACTTC
- | TRBJ2-7 | TRBV28 | - | CASSLEFASSYEQYF | TGTGCCAGCAGTTTAGAGTTCGCCAGCTCCTACGAGCAGTACTTC
- | TRBJ1-4 | TRBV30 | - | CAAGPANEKLFF | TGTGCGGCGGGACCGGCTAATGAAAAACTGTTTTTT
- | TRBJ1-3 | TRBV19 | - | CASSRQGQISGNTIYF | TGTGCCAGTAGTAGGCAGGGACAAATCTCTGGAAACACCATATATTTT
- | TRBJ2-1 | TRBV11-1 | once | CASSLRGYNEQFF | TGTGCCAGCAGCTTACGGGGTTACAATGAGCAGTTCTTC
- | TRBJ2-2 | TRBV27 | - | CASRGSGELFF | TGTGCCAGCAGAGGTTCTGGGGAGCTGTTTTTT
- | TRBJ1-1 | TRBV6-1 | - | CASSEAWGKAFF | TGTGCCAGCAGTGAAGCCTGGGGGAAAGCTTTCTTT
TRBD1 | TRBJ1-2 | TRBV11-2 | - | CASSLDPRQGGYTF | TGTGCCAGCAGCTTAGATCCCAGACAGGGAGGCTACACCTTC
TRBD2 | TRBJ2-3 | TRBV5-1 | - | CASSSGLAGYADTQYF | TGCGCCAGCAGCTCGGGACTAGCGGGATACGCAGATACGCAGTATTTT